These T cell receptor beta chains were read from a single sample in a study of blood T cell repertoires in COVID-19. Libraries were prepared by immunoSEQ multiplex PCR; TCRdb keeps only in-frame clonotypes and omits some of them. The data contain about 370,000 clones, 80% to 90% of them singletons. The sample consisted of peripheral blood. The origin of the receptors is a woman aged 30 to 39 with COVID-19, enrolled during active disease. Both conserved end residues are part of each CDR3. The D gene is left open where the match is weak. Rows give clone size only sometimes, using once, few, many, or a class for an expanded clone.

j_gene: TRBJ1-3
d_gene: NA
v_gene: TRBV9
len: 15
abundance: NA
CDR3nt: TGTGCCAGCAGCGTAGGCGGGGGGCCGGAAAACACCATATATTTT
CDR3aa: CASSVGGGPENTIYF

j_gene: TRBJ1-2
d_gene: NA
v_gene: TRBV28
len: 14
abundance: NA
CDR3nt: TGTGCCAGCAGTCGACAGGCTCTCAACTATGGCTACACCTTC
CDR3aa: CASSRQALNYGYTF

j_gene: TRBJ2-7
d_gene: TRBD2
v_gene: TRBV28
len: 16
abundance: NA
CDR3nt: TGTGCCAGCAGTTTTGCTCTAGCGGCTTTGTCCTACGAGCAGTACTTC
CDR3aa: CASSFALAALSYEQYF

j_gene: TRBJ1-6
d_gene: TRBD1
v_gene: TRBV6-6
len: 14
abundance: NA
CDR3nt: TGTGCCAGCAGTGTAACAGGGGGGGGTTCACCCCTCCACTTT
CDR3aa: CASSVTGGGSPLHF

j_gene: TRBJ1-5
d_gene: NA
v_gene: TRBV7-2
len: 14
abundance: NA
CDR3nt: TGTGCCAGCGCGCAGAGGGAGGGCAATCAGCCCCAGCATTTT
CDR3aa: CASAQREGNQPQHF

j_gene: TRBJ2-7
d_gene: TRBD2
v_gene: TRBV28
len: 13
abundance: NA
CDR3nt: TGTGCCACCGAGCGGGATGGAACCTACGAGCAGTACTTC
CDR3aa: CATERDGTYEQYF

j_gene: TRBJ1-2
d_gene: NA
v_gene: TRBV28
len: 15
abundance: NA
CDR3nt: TGTGCCAGCAGTCCCCCGTTAGGGGGTTATAAAGGCTACACCTTC
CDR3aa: CASSPPLGGYKGYTF

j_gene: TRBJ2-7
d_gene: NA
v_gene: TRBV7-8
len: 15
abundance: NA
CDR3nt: TGTGCCAGCAGCTTTTCTGACGGGAGCGCATACGAGCAGTACTTC
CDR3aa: CASSFSDGSAYEQYF

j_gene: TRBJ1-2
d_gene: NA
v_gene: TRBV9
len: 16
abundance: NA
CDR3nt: TGTGCCAGCAGCGTAGGGGCAACCTCCCGTAGCTATGGCTACACCTTC
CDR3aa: CASSVGATSRSYGYTF

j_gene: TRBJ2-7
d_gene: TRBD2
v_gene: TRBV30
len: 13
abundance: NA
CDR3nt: TGTGCCTGGAGTTGGCAGGGAGGGAACGAGCAGTACTTC
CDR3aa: CAWSWQGGNEQYF

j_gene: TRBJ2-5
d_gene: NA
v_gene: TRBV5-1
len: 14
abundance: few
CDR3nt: TGCGCCAGCAGCTTGGCCCGGCAGCGTGAGACCCAGTACTTC
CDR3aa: CASSLARQRETQYF